The rows below give T cell receptor beta chains drawn from one sample of a study of cytomegalovirus exposure and HLA in healthy donors. Clones were sequenced by immunoSEQ multiplex PCR, and TCRdb holds only the in-frame ones, with some missing. The sample has some 190,000 clones; 80% to 85% are singletons. Material: PBMCs. The source of these receptors is a woman aged 40 to 50 in good health and CMV-seronegative. CDR3s include the opening cysteine and the closing phenylalanine or tryptophan. D genes are given only for firm matches. Clone size is given for some rows only: seen once, a few or many times, or a class if the clone is expanded.

len	v_gene	j_gene	abundance	d_gene	CDR3nt	CDR3aa
15	TRBV9	TRBJ1-3	-	-	TGTGCCAGCAGCGGGGGAGCCGGCTCTGGAAACACCATATATTTT	CASSGGAGSGNTIYF
15	TRBV7-3	TRBJ2-5	-	TRBD1	TGTGCCAGCAGCCGCCGGGACAGGGAACAAGAGACCCAGTACTTC	CASSRRDREQETQYF
13	TRBV5-4	TRBJ2-5	-	-	TGTGCCAGCAGCTTAATCCCCCAGGAGACCCAGTACTTC	CASSLIPQETQYF
16	TRBV5-5	TRBJ2-5	-	-	TGTGCCAGCAGCCTGGGAGTCCCCCCGTACCAAGAGACCCAGTACTTC	CASSLGVPPYQETQYF
12	TRBV7-9	TRBJ1-1	-	-	TGTGCCAGCAGCCCCAGGGGAATTGAAGCTTTCTTT	CASSPRGIEAFF
14	TRBV6-5	TRBJ1-5	-	TRBD1	TGTGCCAGCAGTTCCGACAGGGGAGATCAGCCCCAGCATTTT	CASSSDRGDQPQHF
15	TRBV7-9	TRBJ1-1	-	-	TGTGCCAGCAGCTTAGCTGGCCAGGGTAACACTGAAGCTTTCTTT	CASSLAGQGNTEAFF
14	TRBV25-1	TRBJ2-2	-	-	TGTGCCAGCAGTGAAGACAGGCCGGGCGCGGGGCTGTTTTTT	CASSEDRPGAGLFF
13	TRBV2	TRBJ2-5	-	-	TGTGCCAGCGGGCCCTTGCAGGCGAAGACCCAGTACTTC	CASGPLQAKTQYF
13	TRBV19	TRBJ1-4	-	-	TGTGCCAGTAGTAGGGAGGGGGGGAGTGGACTGTTTTTT	CASSREGGSGLFF
13	TRBV27	TRBJ2-7	once	-	TGTGCCAGCAGTTTATCTGATGGTTACGAGCAGTACTTC	CASSLSDGYEQYF
17	TRBV9	TRBJ2-1	-	TRBD2	TGTGCCAGCAGCCCCCGCCTAACCGGGACTAGCCCCAATGAGCAGTTCTTC	CASSPRLTGTSPNEQFF
13	TRBV4-3	TRBJ2-1	-	TRBD2	TGCGCCAGCAGCCGAGACCGGGGGGGTGAGCAGTTCTTC	CASSRDRGGEQFF
14	TRBV19	TRBJ1-1	-	TRBD1	TGTGCCAGTAGTGTTACAGGGGTGAACACTGAAGCTTTCTTT	CASSVTGVNTEAFF
15	TRBV5-6	TRBJ2-1	-	TRBD2	TGTGCCAGCAGCGTCGGACTAGCGGGAGGCGTCGAGCAGTTCTTC	CASSVGLAGGVEQFF
16	TRBV19	TRBJ1-5	-	TRBD1	TGTGCCAGTAGACCGGACAGGCGATATAGCAATCAGCCCCAGCATTTT	CASRPDRRYSNQPQHF
19	TRBV12-5	TRBJ1-5	-	-	TGTGCTAGTGGTTCAACGTGGGAGGCAATAGGGGTCCGCAATCAGCCCCAGCATTTT	CASGSTWEAIGVRNQPQHF
18	TRBV19	TRBJ2-1	-	-	TGTGCCAGTAGTATGACAACCTTCACAGGGAGCTCCTACAATGAGCAGTTCTTC	CASSMTTFTGSSYNEQFF
12	TRBV30	TRBJ2-7	-	TRBD2	TGTGCCGGAGCGGGATACTCCTACGAGCAGTACTTC	CAGAGYSYEQYF
14	TRBV11-2	TRBJ1-1	-	-	TGTGCCAGCAGCTCCCCCAGGGGTTCCACTGAAGCTTTCTTT	CASSSPRGSTEAFF
13	TRBV2	TRBJ2-1	-	TRBD2	TGTGCCAGCAGGACTAGCTTTTTCGATGAGCAGTTCTTC	CASRTSFFDEQFF
12	TRBV6-5	TRBJ1-1	-	-	TGTGCCAGCAGCAGGGGGAACACTGAAGCTTTCTTT	CASSRGNTEAFF
15	TRBV7-9	TRBJ1-1	-	-	TGTGCCAGCAGCTTCCGACTGGCAGGGCAGACTGAAGCTTTCTTT	CASSFRLAGQTEAFF
14	TRBV30	TRBJ1-5	-	TRBD1	TGTGCCTGGTCAGCAGGGGGGAGAGATCAGCCCCAGCATTTT	CAWSAGGRDQPQHF
16	TRBV19	TRBJ1-1	-	-	TGTGCCAGTAGTTCCGGGCTACAGGGTAGGGGGGGTGAAGCTTTCTTT	CASSSGLQGRGGEAFF
12	TRBV6-5	TRBJ2-1	once	-	TGTGCCAGCACATCAGGCTTGAATGAGCAGTTCTTC	CASTSGLNEQFF
15	TRBV6-5	TRBJ2-7	-	TRBD1	TGTGCCAGCAGGCGGGGAGACAGGGGGGGGGACGAGCAGTACTTC	CASRRGDRGGDEQYF
14	TRBV2	TRBJ1-5	-	-	TGTGCCAGCAGCTTAGACAGGAGTAATCAGCCCCAGCATTTT	CASSLDRSNQPQHF
15	TRBV9	TRBJ2-1	-	-	TGTGCCAGCAGTCTCCGACAGAGCTCCTACAATGAGCAGTTCTTC	CASSLRQSSYNEQFF
18	TRBV14	TRBJ2-5	once	-	TGTGCCAGCAGCCCCCAGATGGGGCCGGGAGTGTGGCAAGAGACCCAGTACTTC	CASSPQMGPGVWQETQYF
14	TRBV7-9	TRBJ2-1	-	-	TGTGCCAGCAGCTTATCGGACTTCTACAATGAGCAGTTCTTC	CASSLSDFYNEQFF